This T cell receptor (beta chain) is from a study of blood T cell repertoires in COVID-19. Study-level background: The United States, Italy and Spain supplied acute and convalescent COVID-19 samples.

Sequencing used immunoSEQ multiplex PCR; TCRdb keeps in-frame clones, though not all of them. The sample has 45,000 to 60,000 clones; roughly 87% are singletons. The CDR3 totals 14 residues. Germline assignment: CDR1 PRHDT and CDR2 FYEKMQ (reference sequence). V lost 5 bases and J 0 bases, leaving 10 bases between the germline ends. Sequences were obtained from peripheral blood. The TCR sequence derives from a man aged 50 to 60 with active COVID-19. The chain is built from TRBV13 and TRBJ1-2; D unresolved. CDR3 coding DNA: TGTGCCAGCAGCCTACGGTCGGCTAACTATGGCTACACCTTC. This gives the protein CASSLRSANYGYTF.